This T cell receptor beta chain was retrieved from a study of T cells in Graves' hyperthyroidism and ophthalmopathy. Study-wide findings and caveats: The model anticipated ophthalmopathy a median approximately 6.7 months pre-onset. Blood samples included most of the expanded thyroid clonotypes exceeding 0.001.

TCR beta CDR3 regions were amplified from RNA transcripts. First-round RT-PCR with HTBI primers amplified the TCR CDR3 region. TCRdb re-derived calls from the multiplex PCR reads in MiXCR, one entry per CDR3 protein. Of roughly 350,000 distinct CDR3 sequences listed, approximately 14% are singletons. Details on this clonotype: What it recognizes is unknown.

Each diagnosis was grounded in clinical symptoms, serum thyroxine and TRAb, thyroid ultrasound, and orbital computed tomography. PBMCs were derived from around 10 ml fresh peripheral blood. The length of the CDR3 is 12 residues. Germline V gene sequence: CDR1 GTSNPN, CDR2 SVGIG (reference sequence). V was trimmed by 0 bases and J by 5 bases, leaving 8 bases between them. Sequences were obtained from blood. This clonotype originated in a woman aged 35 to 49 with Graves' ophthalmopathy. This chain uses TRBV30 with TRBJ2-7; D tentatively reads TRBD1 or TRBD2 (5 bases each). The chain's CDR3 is CAWSVMGDEQYF. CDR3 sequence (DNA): TGTGCCTGGAGTGTAATGGGGGACGAGCAGTACTTC.